Following are 25 T cell receptor beta chains from one sample sequenced in a study of Ad26.COV2.S vaccination and SARS-CoV-2 variants. Method: immunoSEQ multiplex PCR; TCRdb's copy keeps in-frame clones and lacks some. The table has roughly 510,000 clones, approximately 90% seen once. Treatment: roughly 20 received Ad26.COV2.S at low or high dose, single or two shots; about 5 received placebo; per-sample allocation not given. Sampling was done on day 63 after the first vaccine or placebo injection. This specimen was peripheral blood, taken in a trial of Ad26.COV2.S vaccine versus placebo. Receptors originate from a person between 18 and 65 years old who received the Ad26.COV2.S COVID-19 vaccine or a placebo.

The chain couples TRBV20-1 to TRBJ1-1; D gene unclear. Germline CDR1 reads DFQATT; CDR2 reads SNEGSKA (reference sequence). This CDR3 comprises 14 residues. Trimming left V 3 bases short and J 1 base short, with 12 bases between. CDR3 residues: CSASWSSQNTEAFF. Written as DNA, the CDR3 is TGCAGTGCTAGTTGGTCCTCGCAGAACACTGAAGCTTTCTTT.

The genes are TRBV14 and TRBJ2-6; D is ambiguous. V lost 2 bases and J lost 2, with 4 bases in between. This CDR3 has 14 residues. Germline values: CDR1 SGHDN, CDR2 FVKESK. The CDR3 region is CASSQNAGANVLTF. The CDR3 coding sequence is TGTGCCAGCAGCCAAAACGCTGGGGCCAACGTCCTGACTTTC.

CDR3 DNA sequence: TGTGCCAGCAGCTCTGGGGGGCTTCTGTTCGAGCAGTACTTC. Its translation is CASSSGGLLFEQYF. This chain links TRBV13 with TRBJ2-7; D possibly uses TRBD1 or TRBD2 (6 bases each). The CDR3 length is 14 residues. V was trimmed by 4 bases and J by 6 bases, leaving 16 bases between them. Germline V gene sequence: CDR1 PRHDT, CDR2 FYEKMQ (reference sequence). Full variable domain (remainder filled in from reference TRBV13 and TRBJ2-7): AAGVIQSPRHLIKEKRETATLKCYPIPRHDTVYWYQQGPGQDPQFLISFYEKMQSDKGSIPDRFSAQQFSDYHSELNMSSLELGDSALYFCASSSGGLLFEQYFGPGTRLTVT.

V gene TRBV7-9 combines with J gene TRBJ2-7; TRBD1 aligns across 7 bases. Germline V CDR1 and CDR2: SEHNR, FQNEAQ (reference sequence). The CDR3 covers 13 residues. V shed 5 bases and J 7 bases; nucleotides not matched to a gene: 8. The CDR3 protein is CASSLRDSVEQYF. DNA of the CDR3: TGTGCCAGCAGCCTCCGGGACAGCGTAGAGCAGTACTTC.

J is TRBJ1-2 and V is TRBV28; D call uncertain. The CDR3 has 14 amino acids. V lost 2 bases and J 3 bases, leaving 10 bases between the germline ends. Germline V gives CDR1 MDHEN, CDR2 SYDVKM. CDR3 amino acids: CASSLGRGDYGYTF. The DNA of the CDR3 is TGTGCCAGCAGTTTAGGACGGGGTGACTATGGCTACACCTTC.

This rearrangement joins TRBV4-3 to TRBJ1-2; tentatively, D is TRBD1 (6 bases). With 0 bases removed from V and 4 bases from J, the gap between germline ends came to 9 bases. This CDR3 is built from 14 residues. Germline CDR1 and CDR2: LGHNA and YSLEER. The CDR3 region is CASSQDRGSYGYTF. The CDR3 DNA follows: TGCGCCAGCAGCCAAGACAGGGGATCCTATGGCTACACCTTC.

The J gene is TRBJ1-5, the V gene TRBV7-2, with D tentatively TRBD1 (5 bases). This CDR3 has 13 amino acids. Per germline, CDR1 SGHTA and CDR2 FQGNSA. V lost 1 base and J lost 6, with 7 bases in between. CDR3 amino acids: CASSLEGFQPQHF. The CDR3 DNA reads as TGTGCCAGCAGCTTAGAGGGGTTTCAGCCCCAGCATTTT.

This clone was seen a few times. The J gene is TRBJ1-4, the V gene TRBV5-1; TRBD1 is a possible D gene (5 bases). Trimming removed 3 bases at V and 12 bases at J, with 18 bases between. This CDR3 spans 14 amino acids. Germline values: CDR1 SGHRS, CDR2 YFSETQ. The CDR3 loop reads CASSSGGSPVQLFF. Written as DNA, the CDR3 is TGCGCCAGCAGCTCTGGGGGGTCCCCGGTGCAACTGTTTTTT.

A single count supports this clone. This sequence joins TRBV9 and TRBJ2-1; 9 bases map to TRBD2. J was trimmed by 5 bases and V by 0 bases; bases with no gene match: 12. The CDR3 extends over 18 amino acids. The V gene's germline CDR1 is SGDLS and CDR2 YYNGEE. For the CDR3, the DNA is TGTGCCAGCAGCGTAGCCGGCGTGAGGACTAGCGAGAACAATGAGCAGTTCTTC. This codes for CASSVAGVRTSENNEQFF. Full variable domain (outside the CDR3, taken from reference TRBV9 and TRBJ2-1): DSGVTQTPKHLITATGQRVTLRCSPRSGDLSVYWYQQSLDQGLQFLIQYYNGEERAKGNILERFSAQQFPDLHSELNLSSLELGDSALYFCASSVAGVRTSENNEQFFGPGTRLTVL.

The chain links TRBV27 to TRBJ2-7; maybe TRBD1 (6 bases). V gave up 0 bases and J gave up 6 bases, with 6 bases separating them. Looked up from germline, CDR1 is MNHEY and CDR2 is SMNVEV (reference sequence). The CDR3 is 12 residues long. The CDR3 loop reads CASSLSGAEQYF. The DNA for the CDR3 is TGTGCCAGCAGTTTATCGGGGGCCGAGCAGTACTTC.

This chain uses TRBV12-3 or TRBV12-4 with TRBJ1-2, with no clear D. The CDR3 is made up of 13 amino acids. V lost 7 bases to trimming and J lost 0 bases, with 9 bases between them. As DNA, the CDR3 is TGTGCCAGCACCAGCCATACTAACTATGGCTACACCTTC. It specifies CASTSHTNYGYTF.

The chain employs TRBV5-4 and TRBJ2-2; D might be TRBD2 (6 bases). V was trimmed by 1 base and J by 1 base, leaving 11 bases between them. Per the germline V gene, CDR1 is SGHNT and CDR2 is YYREEE (reference sequence). CDR3 size: 16 residues. CDR3 sequence reads: CASSLSRRGNTGELFF. For the CDR3, the DNA is TGTGCCAGCAGCTTGAGCCGGCGGGGGAACACCGGGGAGCTGTTTTTT. The full variable domain, in which reference TRBV5-4 and TRBJ2-2 provide the parts outside the CDR3, is ETGVTQSPTHLIKTRGQQVTLRCSSQSGHNTVSWYQQALGQGPQFIFQYYREEENGRGNFPPRFSGLQFPNYSSELNVNALELDDSALYLCASSLSRRGNTGELFFGEGSRLTVL.

The chain uses TRBV2 and TRBJ1-2; D uncertain. Per germline, CDR1 SNHLY and CDR2 FYNNEI. This CDR3 has 15 amino acids. Trimming cost V 1 base and J 0 bases, with 9 bases left between them. CDR3 sequence: CASSEGAGPNYGYTF. CDR3 coding DNA: TGTGCCAGCAGTGAAGGAGCGGGTCCTAACTATGGCTACACCTTC.

The chain combines TRBV5-4 with TRBJ2-3; 9 bases map to TRBD2. Germline CDR1 is SGHNT and CDR2 is YYREEE (reference sequence). The CDR3 length is 14 residues. V lost 4 bases, J lost 12 bases, and 12 bases stayed unmatched. CDR3: CASSATGTSSYQYF. CDR3 coding DNA: TGTGCCAGCAGCGCGACCGGGACTAGCAGTTACCAGTATTTT.

The chain joins TRBV7-8 to TRBJ1-5; 10 bases match TRBD1. The CDR3 has 14 amino acids. Germline-derived CDR1 and CDR2 are SGHVS and FQNEAQ. V dropped 1 base and J dropped 6; count of bases not matched to a gene: 0. CDR3 residues: CASSLGDRGQPQHF. The CDR3 DNA reads as TGTGCCAGCAGCTTAGGGGACAGGGGTCAGCCCCAGCATTTT.

The chain links TRBV11-2 to TRBJ2-5, with 8 bases matching TRBD2. This CDR3 region has 15 residues. V shed 3 bases and J 5 bases; nucleotides not matched to a gene: 8. Germline V gene sequence: CDR1 SGHAT, CDR2 FQNNGV. Here the CDR3 reads CASSLGGRISETQYF. CDR3 in DNA: TGTGCCAGCAGCTTGGGCGGGAGGATCTCGGAGACCCAGTACTTC.

This clone has just one count. The gene calls are TRBV10-3 and TRBJ2-5; D remains unclear. The CDR3 consists of 14 residues. Germline V lookup: CDR1 ENHRY, CDR2 SYGVKD. V was pared by 0 bases and J by 9 bases, with 14 bases between. CDR3 sequence (DNA): TGTGCCATCAGTGAGTCGGCACCCGCCGCGGCCCAGTACTTC. It yields the protein CAISESAPAAAQYF.

The V gene is TRBV29-1, the J gene TRBJ1-1; D gene uncertain. The V end lost 6 bases, the J end lost 1 base, and 6 bases lay between the germline ends. Germline V gives CDR1 SQVTM, CDR2 ANQGSEA. The CDR3 is 11 residues long. The CDR3 DNA sequence: TGCAGCGTGATGGGGAACACTGAAGCTTTCTTT. Protein product: CSVMGNTEAFF.

The chain employs TRBV6-5 and TRBJ1-6, with D possibly matching TRBD1 (6 bases). V gave up 8 bases and J gave up 3 bases, with 11 bases separating them. The CDR3 contains 14 residues. Germline assignment: CDR1 MNHEY and CDR2 SVGAGI. CDR3 nucleotides: TGTGCCAGCTCGGACAGCATCTATAATTCACCCCTCCACTTT. It encodes CASSDSIYNSPLHF.

This clone was detected only once. The J gene is TRBJ2-7, the V gene TRBV28, with TRBD1 matching over 7 bases. With V trimmed by 5 bases and J by 2 bases, 12 bases remained unmatched. Germline-derived CDR1 and CDR2 are MDHEN and SYDVKM. The CDR3 loop spans 16 amino acids. The CDR3 spells CASSDQTGLRTYEQYF. The CDR3 nucleotides are TGTGCCAGCAGTGACCAGACAGGGCTCCGAACCTACGAGCAGTACTTC.

The chain has TRBV7-9 and TRBJ1-3; D unclear. The CDR3 has 14 amino acids. Trimming removed 3 bases at V and 2 bases at J, with 8 bases between. Germline values: CDR1 SEHNR, CDR2 FQNEAQ (reference sequence). CDR3 sequence: CASSFTGPGNTIYF. In nucleotides, the CDR3 is TGTGCCAGCAGCTTTACCGGGCCTGGAAACACCATATATTTT. Filled out from reference TRBV7-9 and TRBJ1-3, the complete variable domain reads DTGVSQNPRHKITKRGQNVTFRCDPISEHNRLYWYRQTLGQGPEFLTYFQNEAQLEKSRLLSDRFSAERPKGSFSTLEIQRTEQGDSAMYLCASSFTGPGNTIYFGEGSWLTVV.

The rearrangement links TRBV5-5 to TRBJ2-3; the match to TRBD1 covers 10 bases. From germline, CDR1 is SGHKS and CDR2 YYEKEE (reference sequence). This CDR3 region has 18 residues. The J segment lost 0 bases and the V segment lost 4 bases, leaving 11 bases of the junction unmatched. DNA for the CDR3: TGTGCCAGCAGCCAAGCCGGGACAGGGGCCACTAGCACAGATACGCAGTATTTT. Residues: CASSQAGTGATSTDTQYF.

The chain is built from TRBV7-9 and TRBJ1-4; TRBD1 is a possible D gene (5 bases). The CDR3 covers 16 residues. V lost 5 bases to trimming and J lost 5 bases, with 18 bases between them. Germline V gene sequence: CDR1 SEHNR, CDR2 FQNEAQ (reference sequence). The CDR3 region has the DNA TGTGCCAGCAGCGCGGGGACGGACGGCCCGAATGAAAAACTGTTTTTT. This translates into CASSAGTDGPNEKLFF.

The chain combines TRBV6-9 with TRBJ2-7; D is unclear. V gave up 4 bases and J gave up 2 bases, with 9 bases separating them. This CDR3 is built from 13 residues. Germline lookup yields CDR1 MNHGY and CDR2 SVAAGI. CDR3 bases: TGTGCCAGCAGTTTGGGCTTAGCCTACGAGCAGTACTTC. Translating it yields CASSLGLAYEQYF.

On this clone: The sample contains more than one DNA sequence encoding this CDR3. The chain links TRBV5-6 to TRBJ2-3, with a possible D match to TRBD2 (5 bases). The germline V gene encodes CDR1 SGHDT and CDR2 YYEEEE. Deletions cut 0 bases from V and 1 base from J, with 6 bases between. This CDR3 spans 14 amino acids. The CDR3, as DNA: TGTGCCAGCAGCTTGGTTAGCGGCACAGATACGCAGTATTTT. This encodes CASSLVSGTDTQYF.